These 16 T cell receptor beta chains were all obtained from the same sample, sequenced in a study of monozygotic twins with cystic fibrosis. Data came from immunoSEQ multiplex PCR; TCRdb stores just in-frame clones and leaves some out. This sample yields around 14,000 clones, of which approximately 84% are seen a single time; about 1% belongs to the top ten. Sequencing used blood. The receptors shown here come from a boy aged 10-17 years with cystic fibrosis.

The rearrangement joins TRBV7-9 to TRBJ2-1, with TRBD2 matching 13 bases. CDR3 length: 16 residues. In germline, CDR1 is SEHNR, CDR2 FQNEAQ (reference sequence). Unmatched junction bases numbered 5, after V lost 2 bases and J lost 7 bases. CDR3 residues: CASSLRLAGGGNEQFF. CDR3 DNA: TGTGCCAGCAGCTTAAGACTAGCGGGAGGTGGGAATGAGCAGTTCTTC.

V usage is TRBV6-5 and J usage is TRBJ2-5; D possibly corresponds to TRBD1 (5 bases). Looked up from germline, CDR1 is MNHEY and CDR2 is SVGAGI. The CDR3 length is 15 residues. Deletions cut 5 bases from V and 5 bases from J, with 18 bases between. The CDR3 loop reads CASSGSRGAGETQYF. DNA for the CDR3: TGTGCCAGCAGTGGGTCAAGGGGCGCCGGGGAGACCCAGTACTTC.

The rearrangement links TRBV7-2 to TRBJ1-4, with D hard to call. Germline assignment: CDR1 SGHTA and CDR2 FQGNSA. Between the trimmed V and J ends, which lost 1 base and 3 bases, there was a span of 3 bases. The CDR3 spans 13 residues. CDR3 in DNA: TGTGCCAGCAGCTTAGTTCCTAATGAAAAACTGTTTTTT. It is translated as CASSLVPNEKLFF.

This chain uses TRBV27 with TRBJ2-5; 9 bases match TRBD1. The germline V gene has CDR1 MNHEY and CDR2 SMNVEV (reference sequence). J was trimmed by 2 bases and V by 6 bases; bases with no gene match: 10. The CDR3 is 16 residues long. Here the CDR3 reads CASRITGGWGQETQYF. The CDR3 coding sequence is TGTGCCAGCAGAATTACAGGGGGCTGGGGTCAAGAGACCCAGTACTTC.

This rearrangement joins TRBV4-1 to TRBJ2-1, with D tentatively TRBD2 (6 bases). The CDR3 runs 15 residues. The V and J ends lost 5 bases and 6 bases respectively, with 17 bases between them. Germline loops: CDR1 MGHRA, CDR2 YSYEKL. CDR3 in DNA: TGCGCCAGCAGCACAATAGCGGAGGGATCCAATGAGCAGTTCTTC. The encoded protein is CASSTIAEGSNEQFF.

The chain has TRBV15 and TRBJ1-1; 7 nucleotides agree with TRBD1. CDR3 size: 14 residues. Per the germline V gene, CDR1 is LNHNV and CDR2 is YYDKDF (reference sequence). With 3 bases clipped from V and 7 bases from J, the junction kept 8 bases outside the gene matches. For the CDR3, the DNA is TGTGCCACCAGCAGCCACCACAGGGGAAGTGAAGCTTTCTTT. Translating it yields CATSSHHRGSEAFF. The variable domain in full, with the rest retrieved from reference TRBV15 and TRBJ1-1, is DAMVIQNPRYQVTQFGKPVTLSCSQTLNHNVMYWYQQKSSQAPKLLFHYYDKDFNNEADTPDNFQSRRPNTSFCFLDIRSPGLGDTAMYLCATSSHHRGSEAFFGQGTRLTVV.

Only one count was recorded for this clone. The DNA for the CDR3 is TGTGCCGGCGGGGGACAGGGCTACGAGCAGTACTTC. Translation gives CAGGGQGYEQYF. V is TRBV2 and J is TRBJ2-7, with 9 bases aligning to TRBD1. With 11 bases clipped from V and 3 bases from J, the junction kept 5 bases outside the gene matches. The CDR3 spans 12 residues. In germline, CDR1 is SNHLY, CDR2 FYNNEI. The complete variable domain, with remaining parts taken from reference TRBV2 and TRBJ2-7, reads EPEVTQTPSHQVTQMGQEVILRCVPISNHLYFYWYRQILGQKVEFLVSFYNNEISEKSEIFDDQFSVERPDGSNFTLKIRSTKLEDSAMYFCAGGGQGYEQYFGPGTRLTVT.

The chain links TRBV5-8 to TRBJ1-2, with TRBD1 as a possible D gene (5 bases). The CDR3 length is 18 residues. Germline V gene data show CDR1 as SGHTS and CDR2 as YDEGEE. V lost 1 base and J lost 3, with 22 bases in between. Here the CDR3 reads CASSLFGANWGGDYGYTF. In nucleotides, the CDR3 is TGTGCCAGCAGCTTGTTCGGGGCCAATTGGGGAGGGGACTATGGCTACACCTTC.

The rearrangement joins TRBV14 to TRBJ2-5; no reliable D call. The CDR3 is made up of 13 amino acids. Germline V CDR1 and CDR2: SGHDN, FVKESK. Trimming stripped 3 bases from V and 5 bases from J, with 10 bases between. The CDR3 bases are TGTGCCAGCAGCCAGGGGTTTAGGGAGACCCAGTACTTC. Protein product: CASSQGFRETQYF.

Only a few counts were recorded for this clone. The chain combines TRBV6-5 with TRBJ2-7; 11 bases align to TRBD2. V dropped 5 bases and J dropped 5; count of bases not matched to a gene: 8. From germline, CDR1 is MNHEY and CDR2 SVGAGI. The CDR3 is 15 amino acids. CDR3: CASSLNSGRADEQYF. CDR3 bases: TGTGCCAGCAGTCTAAATAGCGGGAGGGCCGACGAGCAGTACTTC.

CDR3 sequence: CASSLETGQYEKLFF. DNA for the CDR3: TGTGCCAGCAGCTTGGAGACGGGCCAGTATGAAAAACTGTTTTTT. V and J are TRBV5-5 and TRBJ1-4; D remains ambiguous. Germline CDR1 and CDR2: SGHKS and YYEKEE (reference sequence). V shed 0 bases and J shed 6 bases, with 12 bases lying between them. CDR3 size: 15 residues. Full variable domain (rest looked up from reference TRBV5-5 and TRBJ1-4): DAGVTQSPTHLIKTRGQQVTLRCSPISGHKSVSWYQQVLGQGPQFIFQYYEKEERGRGNFPDRFSARQFPNYSSELNVNALLLGDSALYLCASSLETGQYEKLFFGSGTQLSVL.

CDR3 sequence: CAWRRGHGTQYF. DNA for the CDR3: TGTGCCTGGAGAAGAGGTCACGGAACCCAGTACTTC. V usage is TRBV30 and J usage is TRBJ2-5; D is unclear. Germline loops: CDR1 GTSNPN, CDR2 SVGIG (reference sequence). The germline V and J ends were trimmed by 3 bases and 8 bases, with 13 bases remaining between them. This CDR3 has 12 amino acids.

This clone was observed once. The chain combines TRBV2 with TRBJ1-3, with D uncertain. The CDR3 has 13 amino acids. Trimming took off 10 bases at V and 0 bases at J, with 10 bases between the two ends. The germline V gene encodes CDR1 SNHLY and CDR2 FYNNEI. CDR3 protein: CATTQSSGNTIYF. CDR3 coding DNA: TGTGCCACCACACAGAGCTCTGGAAACACCATATATTTT.

This clone has only a few counts. A read error may account for a junction end that differs from germline. The gene calls are TRBV19 and TRBJ1-2; no definite D call. The length of the CDR3 is 10 residues. The germline CDR1 and CDR2 sequences are LNHDA and SQIVND (reference sequence). For the CDR3, the DNA is TGTGCCAGTTTGGGCCTGGCCTGGCGCTTC. Its translation is CASLGLAWRF. Based on the CDR3 plus reference TRBV19 and TRBJ1-2, the full variable domain is DGGITQSPKYLFRKEGQNVTLSCEQNLNHDAMYWYRQDPGQGLRLIYYSQIVNDFQKGDIAEGYSVSREKKESFPLTVTSAQKNPTAFYLCASLGLAWRFGSGTRLTVV.

V usage is TRBV18 and J usage is TRBJ2-2, with D tentatively TRBD1 (7 bases). Germline assignment: CDR1 KGHSH and CDR2 LQKENI. The length of the CDR3 is 16 residues. Deletions cut 6 bases from V and 4 bases from J, with 18 bases between. CDR3 residues: CASSVGGGGFTGELFF. The CDR3 region has the DNA TGTGCCAGCTCCGTAGGTGGAGGGGGCTTCACCGGGGAGCTGTTTTTT.

The table lists this clone with a count of one. The chain carries TRBV5-1 and TRBJ1-2; D gene uncertain. Germline V gene data show CDR1 as SGHRS and CDR2 as YFSETQ. The CDR3 totals 14 residues. The V and J ends lost 2 bases and 5 bases respectively, with 13 bases between them. In DNA form, the CDR3 reads TGCGCCAGCAGCTTAATGGAACCCGCTTATGGCTACACCTTC. Translation gives CASSLMEPAYGYTF. The full variable domain, with the rest looked up from reference TRBV5-1 and TRBJ1-2, is KAGVTQTPRYLIKTRGQQVTLSCSPISGHRSVSWYQQTPGQGLQFLFEYFSETQRNKGNFPGRFSGRQFSNSRSEMNVSTLELGDSALYLCASSLMEPAYGYTFGSGTRLTVV.